These 23 T cell receptor beta chains were sequenced from one sample in a study of beta chain features in type 1 diabetes. General study results and limits: Across all four CD4+ subsets, people with type 1 diabetes showed modestly shorter TCRB CDR3s.

The entirety of the isolated RNA underwent reverse transcription, so expressed TCRB transcripts were sequenced. Libraries were prepared by immunoSEQ multiplex PCR; TCRdb keeps only in-frame clonotypes and omits some of them. The sample contains around 180,000 clones, roughly 7.1% of which appear only once. These receptors lack a known antigen. The sequenced sample was central memory CD4+ T cells from blood. The receptors were sampled from a woman in her thirties or forties with type 1 diabetes.

The chain combines TRBV30 with TRBJ2-7; maybe TRBD1 (6 bases). V was clipped by 5 bases and J by 3 bases, with 8 bases between them. The CDR3 runs 11 residues. Germline V gives CDR1 GTSNPN, CDR2 SVGIG (reference sequence). CDR3 nucleotide sequence: TGTGCCTGGGACAGGCTCTACGAGCAGTACTTC. Translating it yields CAWDRLYEQYF.

This clone showed up just a few times. The chain uses TRBV5-4 and TRBJ1-2, with a weak D call TRBD1 (6 bases). The CDR3 has 13 residues. Trimming removed 1 base from V and 8 bases from J, with 12 bases in between. The germline V gene has CDR1 SGHNT and CDR2 YYREEE (reference sequence). The CDR3 region is CASSLTQGKGYTF. The CDR3 coding sequence is TGTGCCAGCAGCTTGACACAGGGAAAAGGCTACACCTTC.

The chain links TRBV4-2 to TRBJ2-2; D unclear. V gave up 3 bases and J gave up 0 bases, with 11 bases separating them. Germline V gene sequence: CDR1 LGHNA, CDR2 YNFKEQ. The length of the CDR3 is 16 residues. Written as DNA, the CDR3 is TGTGCCAGCAGCCAGTTCGCCAGTTCGAACACCGGGGAGCTGTTTTTT. The encoded protein is CASSQFASSNTGELFF.

There are many counts of this clone. The CDR3 sequence: CASSPGGLAGVDGELFF. In DNA form, the CDR3 reads TGCGCCAGCAGCCCGGGCGGACTAGCGGGAGTTGACGGGGAGCTGTTTTTT. This chain connects TRBV4-3 to TRBJ2-2; 13 bases map to TRBD2. Germline CDR1 reads LGHNA; CDR2 reads YSLEER. With V trimmed by 4 bases and J by 7 bases, 9 bases remained unmatched. The CDR3 is 17 amino acids.

V usage is TRBV25-1 and J usage is TRBJ2-5, with 7 bases identical to TRBD1. V lost 4 bases to trimming and J lost 5 bases; unmatched junction nucleotides: 10. The CDR3 contains 15 residues. CDR1 is MGHDK and CDR2 is SYGVNS in the germline V gene. CDR3 protein: CASSAYRGQGETQYF. The CDR3 DNA is TGTGCCAGCAGTGCGTACAGGGGTCAGGGGGAGACCCAGTACTTC. The full variable domain, in which reference TRBV25-1 and TRBJ2-5 provide the parts outside the CDR3, is EADIYQTPRYLVIGTGKKITLECSQTMGHDKMYWYQQDPGMELHLIHYSYGVNSTEKGDLSSESTVSRIRTEHFPLTLESARPSHTSQYLCASSAYRGQGETQYFGPGTRLLVL.

This clone was seen only a few times. This chain uses TRBV7-3 with TRBJ1-1; D unclear. Trimming took off 5 bases at V and 3 bases at J, with 10 bases between the two ends. This CDR3 is 13 amino acids long. Germline assignment: CDR1 SGHTA and CDR2 FQGTGA. The CDR3 DNA reads as TGTGCCAGCAGCCCCCATCGGGACACTGAAGCTTTCTTT. Translating it yields CASSPHRDTEAFF.

V usage is TRBV6-1 and J usage is TRBJ1-2, with D perhaps TRBD1 (5 bases). Trimming shortened V by 5 bases and J by 8 bases, and 15 bases separated the two germline ends. This CDR3 has 13 residues. From germline, CDR1 is MNHNS and CDR2 SASEGT. CDR3 in amino acids: CASSSFTGLGYTF. The CDR3 DNA follows: TGTGCCAGCAGTTCTTTTACAGGTTTAGGCTACACCTTC.

The table lists this clone with a few counts. The rearrangement uses TRBV11-2 and TRBJ2-5; 12 bases are a match to TRBD2. The V gene end was trimmed by 5 bases and the J gene end by 4 bases; junction bases not matched to a gene: 17. Germline V lookup: CDR1 SGHAT, CDR2 FQNNGV. The CDR3 has 19 amino acids. CDR3 DNA: TGTGCCAGCAGCCCCGGACTAGCGGGAAATCCATTTTCTGGAGAGACCCAGTACTTC. Its protein product is CASSPGLAGNPFSGETQYF. The full variable domain, its missing parts supplied by reference TRBV11-2 and TRBJ2-5, is EAGVAQSPRYKIIEKRQSVAFWCNPISGHATLYWYQQILGQGPKLLIQFQNNGVVDDSQLPKDRFSAERLKGVDSTLKIQPAKLEDSAVYLCASSPGLAGNPFSGETQYFGPGTRLLVL.

This clone was counted a few times. CDR3 nucleotide sequence: TGCGCCAGCAGCACCAACCCCGGGACTAGCGGGTCTTCCTACGAGCAGTACTTC. Its protein is CASSTNPGTSGSSYEQYF. The V gene is TRBV5-1, the J gene TRBJ2-7; 12 bases are a match to TRBD2. The junction had 12 bases not matched to a gene; V was cut back by 4 bases and J by 1 base. Germline values: CDR1 SGHRS, CDR2 YFSETQ. This CDR3 comprises 18 residues.

The chain uses TRBV12-5 and TRBJ2-5; possibly TRBD2 for D (6 bases). Per germline, CDR1 LGHNT and CDR2 FRNRAP. The CDR3 sequence is 13 residues long. Trimming left V 7 bases short and J 5 bases short, with 14 bases between. The chain's CDR3 is CASAPSGGETQYF. CDR3 nucleotide sequence: TGTGCTAGTGCCCCGTCTGGGGGGGAGACCCAGTACTTC.

In its sample, this clone was seen a few times. V is TRBV28 and J is TRBJ2-3, with 7 nucleotides matching TRBD2. The junction had 2 bases not matched to a gene; V was cut back by 1 base and J by 1 base. CDR3 length equals 15 residues. Germline CDR1 reads MDHEN; CDR2 reads SYDVKM. The CDR3 coding sequence is TGTGCCAGCAGTTTATCCGCGGGGGGCACAGATACGCAGTATTTT. Residues: CASSLSAGGTDTQYF.

A word on this clone: The same CDR3 is also encoded by other DNA sequences in this sample. This chain links TRBV6-5 with TRBJ1-5; tentative D call: TRBD1 (6 bases). Germline V CDR1 and CDR2: MNHEY, SVGAGI. There are 12 residues in the CDR3. Trimming removed 4 bases at V and 7 bases at J, with 8 bases between. The CDR3 spells CASSSRGQPQHF. The DNA for the CDR3 is TGTGCCAGCAGTTCGAGGGGGCAGCCCCAGCATTTT.

This clone was seen just once. A much bigger clone sits one base away, suggesting this may be a read error. The chain's CDR3 is CASSTYNEQFF. The CDR3 DNA sequence: TGTGCCAGCAGTACATACAATGAGCAGTTCTTC. The rearrangement uses TRBV28 and TRBJ2-1; unclear D gene. Germline V gene data show CDR1 as MDHEN and CDR2 as SYDVKM. This CDR3 is 11 amino acids long. The V end lost 5 bases, the J end lost 4 bases, and 3 bases lay between the germline ends.

This clone was recorded a few times. The V gene is TRBV11-1, the J gene TRBJ2-5, with 9 bases fitting TRBD2. This CDR3 spans 14 amino acids. J lost 5 bases, V lost 4 bases, and 5 bases had no gene match. From germline, CDR1 is SGHAT and CDR2 FQDESV (reference sequence). CDR3 protein: CASSSRTSVETQYF. The CDR3 nucleotides read TGTGCCAGCAGCTCTCGGACTAGCGTGGAGACCCAGTACTTC.

In this sample, this clone turned up a few times. The CDR3 protein is CSVSRRGPAYEQYF. The CDR3 DNA is TGCAGCGTTAGTAGGAGGGGGCCCGCCTACGAGCAGTACTTC. The chain is built from TRBV29-1 and TRBJ2-7, with D perhaps TRBD1 (7 bases). Germline V gives CDR1 SQVTM, CDR2 ANQGSEA. V was clipped by 5 bases and J by 2 bases, with 16 bases between them. The CDR3 totals 14 residues.

This clone was recorded many times. The chain couples TRBV7-9 to TRBJ2-7, with D tentatively TRBD1 (6 bases). Germline V lookup: CDR1 SEHNR, CDR2 FQNEAQ (reference sequence). V shed 9 bases and J shed 7 bases, with 16 bases lying between them. The CDR3 runs 12 residues. CDR3 sequence: CASGETGPEQYF. As DNA, the CDR3 is TGTGCCAGTGGGGAGACAGGACCTGAGCAGTACTTC.

This clone was recorded many times. The V and J genes are TRBV7-2 and TRBJ1-3; unclear D gene. Germline V gene data show CDR1 as SGHTA and CDR2 as FQGNSA. The CDR3 extends over 12 amino acids. V was shortened by 0 bases and J by 8 bases, with 5 bases between the two germline ends. Here the CDR3 reads CASSLARDTIYF. CDR3 DNA sequence: TGTGCCAGCAGCTTAGCGAGGGACACCATATATTTT.

The chain links TRBV18 to TRBJ1-2; 7 bases match TRBD1. Germline-derived CDR1 and CDR2 are KGHSH and LQKENI. CDR3 size: 14 residues. V lost 3 bases and J lost 5; bases outside the gene matches: 6. CDR3 sequence (DNA): TGTGCCAGCTCACCTCGACAGGGTTGGTATGGCTACACCTTC. It encodes CASSPRQGWYGYTF.

This clone has a handful of counts. This rearrangement joins TRBV28 to TRBJ1-5; perhaps TRBD1 as D (6 bases). The CDR3 length is 14 residues. Germline CDR1 is MDHEN and CDR2 is SYDVKM. Trimming left V 5 bases short and J 4 bases short, with 12 bases between. DNA for the CDR3: TGTGCCAGCAGTATCAGGGGTCTTAATCAGCCCCAGCATTTT. This gives the protein CASSIRGLNQPQHF.

The chain has TRBV28 and TRBJ1-2; D ambiguous. Germline V CDR1 and CDR2: MDHEN, SYDVKM. The CDR3 has 15 residues. With 3 bases removed from V and 6 bases from J, the gap between germline ends came to 17 bases. CDR3 loop: CASSFPGLIEDGYTF. The CDR3 DNA sequence: TGTGCCAGCAGTTTCCCAGGACTAATAGAGGATGGCTACACCTTC.

This chain uses TRBV6-5 with TRBJ2-7; maybe TRBD1 (8 bases). CDR1 MNHEY and CDR2 SVGAGI come from the germline V gene. The V gene lost 3 bases and the J gene lost 1 base, with 13 bases spanning the gap. The CDR3 is 15 amino acids. The CDR3 DNA sequence: TGTGCCAGCAGTTATAAACAGGGGGGGTCCTACGAGCAGTACTTC. This translates into CASSYKQGGSYEQYF.

The table lists this clone with a few counts. The V call is TRBV7-2, the J call TRBJ1-2, with D possibly matching TRBD1 (6 bases). Germline CDR1 reads SGHTA; CDR2 reads FQGNSA. The CDR3 has 17 amino acids. The V end lost 2 bases, the J end lost 8 bases, and 24 bases lay between the germline ends. The CDR3 DNA reads as TGTGCCAGCAGCTTAACTCGCCCAGGGGTTTTGGGAAGCGGCTACACCTTC. Translation gives CASSLTRPGVLGSGYTF.

This clone was seen at least ten times. The genes are TRBV7-7 and TRBJ1-1; 8 bases are a match to TRBD1. CDR1 and CDR2 (germline): SSHAT, FNYEAQ (reference sequence). Unmatched junction bases numbered 4, after V lost 4 bases and J lost 6 bases. This CDR3 has 13 residues. The CDR3 spells CASSSGTGAEAFF. The DNA of the CDR3 is TGTGCCAGCAGCTCAGGGACAGGCGCTGAAGCTTTCTTT.